The clone carrying this T cell receptor beta chain was seen just once. Its specificity is not known. Assay used: immunoSEQ multiplex PCR; TCRdb lists only in-frame clones, some missing. The sample carries around 14,000 clones, roughly 83% recorded once. This record comes from a study of circulating and synovial CD4+ cells in juvenile arthritis. Study-wide findings and caveats: Compared with bulk blood, circulating pathogenic-like lymphocytes shared substantially more CDR3 sequences with synovial T cells.

The CDR3 is made up of 14 amino acids. Trimming took off 0 bases at V and 5 bases at J, with 10 bases between the two ends. The germline V gene encodes CDR1 MGHRA and CDR2 YSYEKL. This TCR derives from a human patient with juvenile idiopathic arthritis. Some clones in this sample may be carry-over from other donors' samples. The sample taken for sequencing was CD4+ T cells from synovial fluid. The chain carries TRBV4-1 and TRBJ1-1, with D maybe TRBD1 (5 bases). The CDR3 bases are TGCGCCAGCAGCCAAGATACAGGTTCTACTGAAGCTTTCTTT. Translating gives CASSQDTGSTEAFF.